The rows below give T cell receptor beta chains drawn from one sample of a study of PD-1 blockade in classical Hodgkin lymphoma. Profiled with immunoSEQ multiplex PCR; TCRdb holds only in-frame clones, not every one. Of about 6,400 clones listed, around nine tenths are singletons. The sequencing used CD4+ T cells from blood, collected before the fourth cycle of nivolumab. The receptors were sampled from a human donor with classical Hodgkin lymphoma. The CDR3 runs from the conserved cysteine through the conserved F or W. Fields, in order: clone size, V gene, J gene, D gene, CDR3 protein, CDR3 DNA. D genes are given only for firm matches. Not all rows give a size; the values are once, few, many and, for expanded clones, a class.

clone_size: .
v_call: TRBV4-2
j_call: TRBJ1-2
d_call: TRBD1
cdr3_aa: CASSQTPGQGIGYGYTF
cdr3_nt: TGTGCCAGCAGCCAGACTCCGGGACAGGGAATTGGCTATGGCTACACCTTC

clone_size: .
v_call: TRBV5-8
j_call: TRBJ2-2
d_call: TRBD1
cdr3_aa: CASSLEAQGVSGELFF
cdr3_nt: TGTGCCAGCAGCTTGGAGGCGCAGGGGGTGTCCGGGGAGCTGTTTTTT

clone_size: .
v_call: TRBV30
j_call: TRBJ1-5
d_call: .
cdr3_aa: CAWSVMAGSNQPQHF
cdr3_nt: TGTGCCTGGAGTGTAATGGCAGGGTCGAATCAGCCCCAGCATTTT

clone_size: .
v_call: TRBV7-3
j_call: TRBJ2-2
d_call: .
cdr3_aa: CASSFSRDDTGELFF
cdr3_nt: TGTGCCAGCAGCTTCAGCAGGGACGACACCGGGGAGCTGTTTTTT

clone_size: .
v_call: TRBV29-1
j_call: TRBJ1-4
d_call: TRBD1
cdr3_aa: CSVVDRGSNEKLFF
cdr3_nt: TGCAGCGTTGTAGACAGGGGGAGTAATGAAAAACTGTTTTTT

clone_size: .
v_call: TRBV19
j_call: TRBJ1-5
d_call: TRBD1
cdr3_aa: CASYTGGAGSNQPQHF
cdr3_nt: TGTGCCAGCTACACAGGGGGCGCGGGGAGCAATCAGCCCCAGCATTTT

clone_size: .
v_call: TRBV6-1
j_call: TRBJ1-1
d_call: .
cdr3_aa: CASSDQGSTEAFF
cdr3_nt: TGTGCCAGCAGTGACCAGGGAAGCACTGAAGCTTTCTTT

clone_size: .
v_call: TRBV19
j_call: TRBJ2-2
d_call: TRBD1
cdr3_aa: CASSSTGGVTGELFF
cdr3_nt: TGTGCCAGTAGTTCGACAGGGGGCGTCACCGGGGAGCTGTTTTTT

clone_size: .
v_call: TRBV9
j_call: TRBJ1-4
d_call: .
cdr3_aa: CASSVSPDGPVLFF
cdr3_nt: TGTGCCAGCAGCGTATCACCCGACGGGCCTGTACTGTTTTTT

clone_size: .
v_call: TRBV5-5
j_call: TRBJ2-5
d_call: .
cdr3_aa: CASSLESFIDQETQYF
cdr3_nt: TGTGCCAGCAGCTTGGAAAGCTTCATTGATCAGGAGACCCAGTACTTC

clone_size: .
v_call: TRBV6-5
j_call: TRBJ2-7
d_call: .
cdr3_aa: CASSYRAGAGYHEQYF
cdr3_nt: TGTGCCAGCAGTTACCGGGCTGGTGCAGGGTACCACGAGCAGTACTTC

clone_size: .
v_call: TRBV5-1
j_call: TRBJ2-6
d_call: .
cdr3_aa: CASSQMPSAGANVLTF
cdr3_nt: TGCGCCAGCAGTCAGATGCCTAGCGCTGGGGCCAACGTCCTGACTTTC

clone_size: .
v_call: TRBV14
j_call: TRBJ2-7
d_call: .
cdr3_aa: CASSQGLRGSYEQYF
cdr3_nt: TGTGCCAGCAGCCAAGGACTCCGGGGCTCCTACGAGCAGTACTTC

clone_size: .
v_call: TRBV5-1
j_call: TRBJ1-3
d_call: .
cdr3_aa: CASSWGAGGNTIYF
cdr3_nt: TGCGCCAGCAGCTGGGGGGCAGGCGGAAACACCATATATTTT

clone_size: .
v_call: TRBV19
j_call: TRBJ1-5
d_call: .
cdr3_aa: CASSMTPFTGRYSNQPQHF
cdr3_nt: TGTGCCAGTAGTATGACTCCTTTCACAGGGAGATATAGCAATCAGCCCCAGCATTTT

clone_size: .
v_call: TRBV4-2
j_call: TRBJ1-1
d_call: .
cdr3_aa: CASSSKGLQGPNTEAFF
cdr3_nt: TGTGCCAGCAGCTCAAAGGGCTTACAGGGCCCGAACACTGAAGCTTTCTTT

clone_size: .
v_call: TRBV7-2
j_call: TRBJ2-5
d_call: .
cdr3_aa: CASTSGERTQYF
cdr3_nt: TGTGCCAGCACTTCCGGGGAAAGGACCCAGTACTTC

clone_size: few
v_call: TRBV25-1
j_call: TRBJ1-1
d_call: .
cdr3_aa: CASSPSREGAEAFF
cdr3_nt: TGTGCCAGCAGCCCCTCCAGGGAAGGGGCTGAAGCTTTCTTT

clone_size: once
v_call: TRBV5-6
j_call: TRBJ2-3
d_call: TRBD2
cdr3_aa: CASSFLAVTDTQYF
cdr3_nt: TGTGCCAGCAGCTTTCTAGCGGTCACAGATACGCAGTATTTT

clone_size: .
v_call: TRBV5-4
j_call: TRBJ2-6
d_call: .
cdr3_aa: CASSLDPGSGANVLTF
cdr3_nt: TGTGCCAGCAGCTTGGATCCGGGCTCAGGGGCCAACGTCCTGACTTTC

clone_size: .
v_call: TRBV7-7
j_call: TRBJ2-3
d_call: TRBD2
cdr3_aa: CASSPQGLAGVDTQYF
cdr3_nt: TGTGCCAGCAGCCCCCAGGGCCTAGCGGGAGTGGATACGCAGTATTTT

clone_size: .
v_call: TRBV7-9
j_call: TRBJ1-2
d_call: .
cdr3_aa: CASSFSGDYGYTF
cdr3_nt: TGTGCCAGCAGCTTTTCAGGGGACTATGGCTACACCTTC

clone_size: .
v_call: TRBV30
j_call: TRBJ1-2
d_call: TRBD1
cdr3_aa: CAWSTGQGYGYTF
cdr3_nt: TGTGCCTGGAGTACAGGACAGGGCTATGGCTACACCTTC

clone_size: .
v_call: TRBV9
j_call: TRBJ2-5
d_call: .
cdr3_aa: CASSNGGRGQETQYF
cdr3_nt: TGTGCCAGCAGCAACGGAGGGCGGGGCCAAGAGACCCAGTACTTC

clone_size: .
v_call: TRBV5-5
j_call: TRBJ2-5
d_call: .
cdr3_aa: CASSLQGHPGQTQYF
cdr3_nt: TGTGCCAGCAGCTTACAGGGCCACCCCGGGCAGACCCAGTACTTC

clone_size: .
v_call: TRBV6-1
j_call: TRBJ1-4
d_call: .
cdr3_aa: CASSEAFPGLGSNEKLFF
cdr3_nt: TGTGCCAGCAGTGAAGCTTTTCCGGGACTGGGGTCTAATGAAAAACTGTTTTTT

clone_size: .
v_call: TRBV5-8
j_call: TRBJ2-7
d_call: TRBD1
cdr3_aa: CASSFRQGATYEQYF
cdr3_nt: TGTGCCAGCAGCTTCAGGCAGGGGGCAACTTACGAGCAGTACTTC

clone_size: .
v_call: TRBV27
j_call: TRBJ2-7
d_call: TRBD1
cdr3_aa: CASSRTTGWATTYEQYF
cdr3_nt: TGTGCCAGCAGTCGAACGACAGGGTGGGCTACTACTTACGAGCAGTACTTC

clone_size: .
v_call: TRBV11-2
j_call: TRBJ2-2
d_call: .
cdr3_aa: CASSQTGPNTGELFF
cdr3_nt: TGTGCCAGCAGTCAGACAGGACCGAACACCGGGGAGCTGTTTTTT

clone_size: .
v_call: TRBV15
j_call: TRBJ2-6
d_call: .
cdr3_aa: CATSRDRSGANVLTF
cdr3_nt: TGTGCCACCAGCAGAGACCGCTCTGGGGCCAACGTCCTGACTTTC

clone_size: .
v_call: TRBV19
j_call: TRBJ1-2
d_call: TRBD1
cdr3_aa: CASSVDRGNYGYTF
cdr3_nt: TGTGCCAGTAGTGTGGACAGGGGAAACTATGGCTACACCTTC

clone_size: .
v_call: TRBV6-5
j_call: TRBJ2-7
d_call: .
cdr3_aa: CASGGRGGGLWF
cdr3_nt: TGTGCCAGCGGGGGCAGGGGGGGCGGATTGTGGTTC

clone_size: .
v_call: TRBV6-1
j_call: TRBJ2-7
d_call: .
cdr3_aa: CASVQSSYEQYF
cdr3_nt: TGTGCCAGCGTGCAATCCTCCTACGAGCAGTACTTC

clone_size: .
v_call: TRBV6-5
j_call: TRBJ2-7
d_call: .
cdr3_aa: CASRRDMEGSEQYF
cdr3_nt: TGTGCCAGTAGACGGGACATGGAGGGGTCCGAGCAGTACTTC

clone_size: once
v_call: TRBV27
j_call: TRBJ2-5
d_call: TRBD2
cdr3_aa: CASSLVAGGRKTQYF
cdr3_nt: TGTGCCAGCAGTTTGGTAGCGGGAGGGAGGAAGACCCAGTACTTC

clone_size: .
v_call: TRBV5-1
j_call: TRBJ1-3
d_call: TRBD1
cdr3_aa: CASSSGQRSGNTIYF
cdr3_nt: TGCGCCAGCAGCTCGGGACAGCGCTCTGGAAACACCATATATTTT

clone_size: .
v_call: TRBV6-5
j_call: TRBJ2-3
d_call: TRBD2
cdr3_aa: CASSYSLAATDTQYF
cdr3_nt: TGTGCCAGCAGTTACTCCCTAGCGGCCACAGATACGCAGTATTTT

clone_size: .
v_call: TRBV5-4
j_call: TRBJ2-7
d_call: TRBD2
cdr3_aa: CASSPTPPAGGFYEQYF
cdr3_nt: TGTGCCAGCAGCCCTACCCCCCCCGCGGGGGGTTTCTACGAGCAGTACTTC

clone_size: few
v_call: TRBV5-4
j_call: TRBJ2-1
d_call: .
cdr3_aa: CASSLGGAGRSYNEQFF
cdr3_nt: TGTGCCAGCAGCTTGGGGGGGGCGGGAAGGTCCTACAATGAGCAGTTCTTC

clone_size: .
v_call: TRBV5-1
j_call: TRBJ2-2
d_call: TRBD2
cdr3_aa: CASSFSGGATGELFF
cdr3_nt: TGCGCCAGCAGCTTTAGCGGGGGGGCCACCGGGGAGCTGTTTTTT

clone_size: .
v_call: TRBV2
j_call: TRBJ2-3
d_call: .
cdr3_aa: CASRMAGTDTQYF
cdr3_nt: TGTGCCAGCAGGATGGCGGGCACAGATACGCAGTATTTT

clone_size: once
v_call: TRBV4-1
j_call: TRBJ2-7
d_call: TRBD2
cdr3_aa: CASSQLADIPYEQYF
cdr3_nt: TGCGCCAGCAGCCAACTAGCGGACATACCGTACGAGCAGTACTTC

clone_size: .
v_call: TRBV5-6
j_call: TRBJ2-7
d_call: TRBD1
cdr3_aa: CASSALRQGNYEQYF
cdr3_nt: TGTGCCAGCAGCGCCCTCCGACAGGGAAACTACGAGCAGTACTTC

clone_size: .
v_call: TRBV18
j_call: TRBJ1-3
d_call: .
cdr3_aa: CASSQTGYGGNTIYF
cdr3_nt: TGTGCCAGCTCACAAACAGGGTATGGTGGAAACACCATATATTTT

clone_size: .
v_call: TRBV20-1
j_call: TRBJ1-2
d_call: .
cdr3_aa: CSASAYGYTF
cdr3_nt: TGCAGTGCAAGTGCTTATGGCTACACCTTC

clone_size: .
v_call: TRBV15
j_call: TRBJ2-2
d_call: .
cdr3_aa: CATSRDLQGTGELFF
cdr3_nt: TGTGCCACCAGCAGAGATCTACAGGGAACCGGGGAGCTGTTTTTT

clone_size: .
v_call: TRBV9
j_call: TRBJ2-3
d_call: .
cdr3_aa: CASSVVPQGDTQYF
cdr3_nt: TGTGCCAGCAGCGTAGTACCGCAGGGCGATACGCAGTATTTT

clone_size: .
v_call: TRBV7-7
j_call: TRBJ2-5
d_call: .
cdr3_aa: CASSWRVGETQYF
cdr3_nt: TGTGCCAGCAGCTGGCGGGTAGGGGAGACCCAGTACTTC

clone_size: few
v_call: TRBV21-1
j_call: TRBJ1-3
d_call: .
cdr3_aa: CASSKRTVSGNTIYF
cdr3_nt: TGTGCCAGCAGCAAAAGGACAGTTTCAGGAAACACCATATATTTT

clone_size: .
v_call: TRBV5-1
j_call: TRBJ1-1
d_call: TRBD1
cdr3_aa: CASRPETGVNTEAFF
cdr3_nt: TGCGCCAGCAGGCCGGAGACAGGGGTGAACACTGAAGCTTTCTTT

clone_size: .
v_call: TRBV5-1
j_call: TRBJ2-7
d_call: .
cdr3_aa: CASSIPPPGGSTYEQYF
cdr3_nt: TGCGCCAGCAGCATACCCCCCCCGGGGGGCTCCACCTACGAGCAGTACTTC

clone_size: .
v_call: TRBV28
j_call: TRBJ2-2
d_call: TRBD2
cdr3_aa: CASSFGLADTGELFF
cdr3_nt: TGTGCCAGCAGTTTCGGACTAGCGGACACCGGGGAGCTGTTTTTT

clone_size: .
v_call: TRBV2
j_call: TRBJ1-5
d_call: TRBD1
cdr3_aa: CASRDRGHF
cdr3_nt: TGTGCCAGCAGGGACAGGGGGCATTTT

clone_size: .
v_call: TRBV7-2
j_call: TRBJ1-4
d_call: .
cdr3_aa: CASSLMGMIGEKLFF
cdr3_nt: TGTGCCAGCAGCTTAATGGGGATGATAGGTGAAAAACTGTTTTTT

clone_size: once
v_call: TRBV27
j_call: TRBJ2-7
d_call: TRBD1
cdr3_aa: CASSLGWASGQGSSSYEQYF
cdr3_nt: TGTGCCAGCAGTTTAGGTTGGGCTAGCGGACAGGGGAGTAGCTCCTACGAGCAGTACTTC

clone_size: .
v_call: TRBV7-9
j_call: TRBJ2-7
d_call: .
cdr3_aa: CASSWGGSGVEQYF
cdr3_nt: TGTGCCAGCAGCTGGGGCGGTAGTGGAGTCGAGCAGTACTTC

clone_size: .
v_call: TRBV5-5
j_call: TRBJ2-1
d_call: .
cdr3_aa: CASSSRAEYNEQFF
cdr3_nt: TGTGCCAGCAGCTCGCGGGCAGAGTACAATGAGCAGTTCTTC

clone_size: once
v_call: TRBV7-3
j_call: TRBJ1-3
d_call: .
cdr3_aa: CASSPTAGSSGNTIYF
cdr3_nt: TGTGCCAGCAGCCCGACAGCGGGAAGTTCTGGAAACACCATATATTTT

clone_size: once
v_call: TRBV5-5
j_call: TRBJ1-2
d_call: TRBD1
cdr3_aa: CASSPSGTEIYYGYTF
cdr3_nt: TGTGCCAGCAGCCCCTCCGGGACAGAGATTTACTATGGCTACACCTTC

clone_size: .
v_call: TRBV7-2
j_call: TRBJ2-7
d_call: .
cdr3_aa: CASSRDNSYEQYF
cdr3_nt: TGTGCCAGCAGCCGGGACAACTCCTACGAGCAGTACTTC